Listed below are T cell receptor beta chains from one sample, sequenced in a study of cytomegalovirus exposure and HLA in healthy donors. Data came from immunoSEQ multiplex PCR; TCRdb stores just in-frame clones and leaves some out. The data hold 170,000 or so clones, with 70% to 90% observed a single time. Sequencing was done on a sample of PBMCs. The receptors were gathered from a girl aged 10 to 17 in good health and CMV-seropositive. CDR3s include the opening cysteine and the closing phenylalanine or tryptophan.

v_call	cdr3_length	j_call	cdr3_aa
TRBV7-9	13	TRBJ1-2	CASSLGLPGGYTF
TRBV6-5	13	TRBJ1-1	CASHRGVNTEAFF
TRBV29-1	12	TRBJ1-2	CSVGRGNYGYTF
TRBV9	16	TRBJ2-3	CASSEDDRGQTDTQYF
TRBV19	16	TRBJ2-5	CASSKGQGKVGETQYF
TRBV7-8	16	TRBJ2-6	CASRTPRTSGANVLTF
TRBV7-3	15	TRBJ2-1	CASSFQRGAYNEQFF
TRBV7-6	14	TRBJ1-2	CASTKNLGDDGYTF
TRBV5-6	14	TRBJ1-2	CASSLIIGVGGYTF
TRBV5-4	16	TRBJ2-2	CASSVLAGGPNGELFF
TRBV14	15	TRBJ1-1	CASSYRGQYLTEAFF
TRBV19	16	TRBJ2-6	CASSIPGRSGANVLTF
TRBV19	13	TRBJ1-1	CASSIQGDTEAFF
TRBV5-1	15	TRBJ1-2	CASSLMGQGRSGYTF
TRBV6-4	14	TRBJ2-2	CASSPRLDTGELFF
TRBV19	15	TRBJ1-5	CASSWEGQGNQPQHF
TRBV7-9	16	TRBJ1-5	CASSLGSSKGNQPQHF
TRBV19	14	TRBJ2-7	CASSIGQGSYEQYF
TRBV19	13	TRBJ2-1	CASSLTKALEQFF
TRBV6-1	11	TRBJ2-5	CASHKEPTQYF
TRBV10-3	18	TRBJ1-2	CAISESIPGTGGLYGYTF
TRBV6-6	15	TRBJ1-2	CASSPGTDSVYGYTF
TRBV5-5	18	TRBJ1-6	CASSLARGQVSYNSPLHF
TRBV21-1	13	TRBJ1-2	CASSKGQGAGYTF
TRBV5-6	14	TRBJ1-4	CASSFRGRNEKLFF
TRBV9	14	TRBJ2-7	CASSPRQGDYEQYF